This T cell receptor (beta chain) was captured in a study of CD8 T cells in Susac syndrome. RNA in amounts of roughly 0.45 to 1 ug was reverse transcribed with random hexamers. TCRdb re-analysed the immunoSEQ multiplex PCR reads in MiXCR, keeping a single row per CDR3 protein. This sample yields about 150,000 distinct CDR3 sequences, of which approximately 95% are seen a single time; over 0.1% belongs to the top ten. CDR1 and CDR2 (germline): MRHNA, SNTAGT. V dropped 5 bases and J dropped 6 bases, with 11 bases sitting between them. This CDR3 contains 13 residues. The chain has TRBV6-4 and TRBJ2-1; D might be TRBD2 (7 bases). The sequencing sample was made of CD4+ T cells from PBMCs. This TCR was sampled from a human donor with multiple sclerosis. CDR3 DNA sequence: TGTGCCAGCAGTCACAGGGAGGGCAATGAGCAGTTCTTC. Translation: CASSHREGNEQFF.